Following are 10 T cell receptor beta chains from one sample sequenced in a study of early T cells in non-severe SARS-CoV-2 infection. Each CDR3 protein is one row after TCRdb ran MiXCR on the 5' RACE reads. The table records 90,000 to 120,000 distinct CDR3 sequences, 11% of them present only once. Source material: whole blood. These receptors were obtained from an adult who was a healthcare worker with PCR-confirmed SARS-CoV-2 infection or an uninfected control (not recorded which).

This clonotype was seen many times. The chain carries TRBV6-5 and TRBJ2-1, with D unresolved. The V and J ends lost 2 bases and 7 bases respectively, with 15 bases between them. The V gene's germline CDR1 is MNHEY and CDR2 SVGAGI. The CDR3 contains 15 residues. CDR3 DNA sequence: TGTGCCAGCAGTTACGGCGTAGAAAGTGCAAATGAGCAGTTCTTC. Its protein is CASSYGVESANEQFF.

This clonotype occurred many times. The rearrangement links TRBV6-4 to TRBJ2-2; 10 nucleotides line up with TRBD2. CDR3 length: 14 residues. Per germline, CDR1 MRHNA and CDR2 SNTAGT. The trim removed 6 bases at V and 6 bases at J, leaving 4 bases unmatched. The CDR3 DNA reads TGTGCCAGCAGGACCGGGACTAGCGCCGGGGAGCTGTTTTTT. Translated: CASRTGTSAGELFF.

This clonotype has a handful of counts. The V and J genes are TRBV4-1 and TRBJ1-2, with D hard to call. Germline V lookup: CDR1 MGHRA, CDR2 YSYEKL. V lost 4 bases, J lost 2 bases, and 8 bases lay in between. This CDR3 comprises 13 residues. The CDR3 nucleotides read TGCGCCAGCAGCCCAGACCCAAACTATGGCTACACCTTC. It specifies CASSPDPNYGYTF.

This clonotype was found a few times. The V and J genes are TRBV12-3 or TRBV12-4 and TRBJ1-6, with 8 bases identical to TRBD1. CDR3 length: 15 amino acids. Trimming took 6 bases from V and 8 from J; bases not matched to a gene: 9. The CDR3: CASSRGQGMYSPLHF. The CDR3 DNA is TGTGCCAGCAGCCGAGGACAGGGAATGTATTCACCCCTCCACTTT.

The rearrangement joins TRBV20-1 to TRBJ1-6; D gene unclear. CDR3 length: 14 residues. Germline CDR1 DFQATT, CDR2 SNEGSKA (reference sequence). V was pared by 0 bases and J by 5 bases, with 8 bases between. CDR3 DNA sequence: TGCAGTGCTAGAGATCGCCCGAATAATTCACCCCTCCACTTT. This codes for CSARDRPNNSPLHF.

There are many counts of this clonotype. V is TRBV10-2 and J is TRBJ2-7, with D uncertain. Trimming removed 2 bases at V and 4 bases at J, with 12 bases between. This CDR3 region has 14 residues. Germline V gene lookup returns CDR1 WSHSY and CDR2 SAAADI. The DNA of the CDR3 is TGCGCCAGCAGTGAGACCATAGCTCTGTACGAGCAGTACTTC. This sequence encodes CASSETIALYEQYF.

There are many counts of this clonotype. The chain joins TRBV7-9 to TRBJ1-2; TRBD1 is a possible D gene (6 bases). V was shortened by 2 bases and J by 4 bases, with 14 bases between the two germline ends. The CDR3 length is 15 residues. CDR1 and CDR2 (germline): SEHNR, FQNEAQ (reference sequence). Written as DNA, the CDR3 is TGTGCCAGCAGCTTAATCAGGGGCTCGGGCTATGGCTACACCTTC. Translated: CASSLIRGSGYGYTF.

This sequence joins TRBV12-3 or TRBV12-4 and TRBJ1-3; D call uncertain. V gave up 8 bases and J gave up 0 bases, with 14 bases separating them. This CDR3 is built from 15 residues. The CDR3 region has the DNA TGTGCCAGCGATATATATCTAAGCTCTGGAAACACCATATATTTT. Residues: CASDIYLSSGNTIYF.

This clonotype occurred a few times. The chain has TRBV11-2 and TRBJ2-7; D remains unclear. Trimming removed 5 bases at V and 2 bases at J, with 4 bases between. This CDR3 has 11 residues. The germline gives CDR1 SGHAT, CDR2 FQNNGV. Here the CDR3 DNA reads TGTGCCAGCAGCGACCCCTACGAGCAGTACTTC. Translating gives CASSDPYEQYF.

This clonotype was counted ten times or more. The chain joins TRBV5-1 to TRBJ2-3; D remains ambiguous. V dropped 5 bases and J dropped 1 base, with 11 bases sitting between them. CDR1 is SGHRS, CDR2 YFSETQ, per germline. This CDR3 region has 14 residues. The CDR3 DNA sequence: TGCGCCAGCAGAAGAGGCCTCCGCACAGATACGCAGTATTTT. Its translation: CASRRGLRTDTQYF. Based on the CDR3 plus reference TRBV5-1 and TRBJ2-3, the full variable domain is KAGVTQTPRYLIKTRGQQVTLSCSPISGHRSVSWYQQTPGQGLQFLFEYFSETQRNKGNFPGRFSGRQFSNSRSEMNVSTLELGDSALYLCASRRGLRTDTQYFGPGTRLTVL.